This T cell receptor (beta chain) was captured in a study of blood T cell repertoires in COVID-19. Sequencing used immunoSEQ multiplex PCR; TCRdb keeps in-frame clones, though not all of them. The sample shows 300,000 to 400,000 clones, approximately 86% of them seen only once. From germline, CDR1 is SNHLY and CDR2 FYNNEI. V gave up 11 bases and J gave up 2 bases, with 9 bases separating them. This CDR3 has 11 residues. This clone was picked up a small number of times. Sequencing used peripheral blood. This chain joins TRBV2 and TRBJ1-1, with a weak D call TRBD1 (5 bases). The receptor was derived from a woman in her fifties or sixties with COVID-19, enrolled during active disease. CDR3 region: CAVGANTEAFF. CDR3 bases: TGTGCCGTAGGGGCAAACACTGAAGCTTTCTTT.